The clone carrying this TCR beta chain was observed at least ten times. This sample was taken from a study of spatial heterogeneity in lung cancer. Study details: The 70 or so donors had untreated early-stage non-small cell lung cancer. After resection, follow-up PBMC samples were sequenced when available, at a median of about 2 years later.

Time point reported: blood at routine non-recurrence follow-up after resection. No cells were sorted before sequencing. The whole RNA sequenced was extracted from tumor, nontumor lung or frozen PBMC. From the 5' RACE reads, TCRdb called clonotypes with MiXCR, one entry per CDR3 protein. The sample contains about 120,000 distinct CDR3 sequences, more than 10% of which appear only once. CDR1 and CDR2 from the germline V gene are SGDLS and YYNGEE. The CDR3 contains 15 residues. V lost 3 bases, J lost 4 bases, and 9 bases stayed unmatched. The J gene is TRBJ1-2, the V gene TRBV9; TRBD1 matches 7 bases. The TCR originated in a male donor with early-stage non-small cell lung cancer. Material: PBMCs, obtained at follow-up. The CDR3 loop is CASSAGQPRIYGYTF. CDR3 DNA sequence: TGTGCCAGCAGCGCGGGACAGCCGAGGATCTATGGCTACACCTTC.